This T cell receptor beta chain was observed in a study of control samples from healthy donors and cancer patients (dated by TCRdb to the early 2020s). As to this clone: What this receptor recognizes is not known. The sample holds no much larger clone one base away, and base qualities are not on file.

The CDR3 numbers 18 residues from cysteine through phenylalanine. The read is trimmed to its CDR3 DNA, 54 bases read in frame from base 1. Based on the germline V gene, the CDR1 and CDR2 sequences are KGHDR and SFDVKD. Trimming takes 2 bases off V and 4 bases off J; junction bases not matched to a gene: 15. Libraries came from the immunoSEQ multiplex PCR assay. Held by TCRdb, this immuneACCESS table contains in-frame sequences only and omits some clones. Under half of the omission traces to an unresolved V gene where checked; the cause of the rest is unknown. The sample table lists about 180,000 clones, about 92% of them with a count of one. Of the sample, approximately 1.4% falls within the top ten clones.

The sample was blood. The V and J genes are TRBV24-1 and TRBJ1-2; 7 central bases correspond to TRBD1. The sequence derives from a man younger than 40 in good health. CDR3 sequence: CATSDSHTGTAMAYGYTF. In nucleotides, the sequence is TGTGCCACCAGTGATTCCCACACCGGGACAGCCATGGCCTATGGCTACACCTTC.